This entry lists 17 T cell receptor beta chains sequenced from one sample in a study of OX40 agonist ivuxolimab in advanced cancers. Clones were sequenced by immunoSEQ multiplex PCR, and TCRdb holds only the in-frame ones, with some missing. The sample yields about 64,000 clones, about 87% seen once. Sequencing used CD4+ or CD8+ T cells sorted from blood, obtained in a trial of the OX40 agonist ivuxolimab. The receptors were sampled from an adult with an advanced solid tumor such as melanoma, head and neck, liver or kidney cancer.

The rearrangement uses TRBV5-1 and TRBJ1-2; TRBD1 aligns across 7 bases. Looked up from germline, CDR1 is SGHRS and CDR2 is YFSETQ. The CDR3 loop spans 13 amino acids. With V trimmed by 4 bases and J by 4 bases, 4 bases remained unmatched. CDR3 DNA sequence: TGCGCCAGCAGCGTGACAGGGCGCTATGGCTACACCTTC. This encodes CASSVTGRYGYTF.

This clone is a singleton in its sample. The chain combines TRBV19 with TRBJ1-1; D is perhaps TRBD1 (5 bases). The CDR3 is 13 amino acids. Trimming took off 5 bases at V and 4 bases at J, with 11 bases between the two ends. Germline lookup yields CDR1 LNHDA and CDR2 SQIVND (reference sequence). The CDR3 region is CASSWTRTTEAFF. DNA for the CDR3: TGTGCCAGTAGTTGGACACGGACCACTGAAGCTTTCTTT.

The chain employs TRBV7-9 and TRBJ2-1, with a tentative D call TRBD2 (5 bases). CDR1 and CDR2 (germline): SEHNR, FQNEAQ (reference sequence). V was trimmed by 1 base and J by 3 bases, leaving 13 bases between them. The CDR3 loop spans 16 amino acids. The CDR3 reads CASSLGLAVSYNEQFF. CDR3 DNA: TGTGCCAGCAGCTTAGGGCTAGCTGTAAGCTACAATGAGCAGTTCTTC.

The V call is TRBV6-5, the J call TRBJ2-3; D uncertain. Germline CDR1 MNHEY, CDR2 SVGAGI. The CDR3 sequence is 15 residues long. V was clipped by 6 bases and J by 1 base, with 14 bases between them. The CDR3 here is CASRVGSPGTDTQYF. The CDR3 bases are TGTGCCAGCAGGGTGGGAAGTCCCGGCACAGATACGCAGTATTTT.

The chain employs TRBV15 and TRBJ2-7, with 7 bases matching TRBD1. CDR3 size: 18 residues. V lost 4 bases and J lost 7; bases outside the gene matches: 22. Per germline, CDR1 LNHNV and CDR2 YYDKDF (reference sequence). CDR3 nucleotide sequence: TGTGCCACCAGCAAGGGACAGAGGAATCGAAACCAACTACGAGAGCAGTACTTC. This encodes CATSKGQRNRNQLREQYF.

This clone was seen a single time. The chain links TRBV12-5 to TRBJ2-7, with D possibly being TRBD2 (5 bases). CDR3 length: 18 residues. Germline CDR1 LGHNT, CDR2 FRNRAP. Between the trimmed V and J ends, which lost 3 bases and 8 bases, there was a span of 29 bases. CDR3: CASGFETLTLLAYVQQYF. The CDR3 DNA is TGTGCTAGTGGTTTTGAGACACTAACCCTCCTAGCCTACGTCCAGCAGTACTTC.

The gene calls are TRBV6-1 and TRBJ2-7, with D uncertain. Trimming removed 6 bases from V and 2 bases from J, with 11 bases in between. This CDR3 has 13 residues. The germline CDR1 and CDR2 sequences are MNHNS and SASEGT. CDR3 sequence (DNA): TGTGCCAGCAGAACAGCCATTACCTACGAGCAGTACTTC. Encoded protein: CASRTAITYEQYF.

This clone appeared once. The chain employs TRBV10-3 and TRBJ2-2, with a weak D call TRBD1 (6 bases). The V end lost 4 bases, the J end lost 7 bases, and 19 bases lay between the germline ends. Germline V gene data show CDR1 as ENHRY and CDR2 as SYGVKD. CDR3 length equals 16 residues. The CDR3 loop is CAISVFAGVGNGELFF. In nucleotides, the CDR3 is TGTGCCATCAGTGTATTTGCAGGGGTTGGTAACGGGGAGCTGTTTTTT.

This rearrangement joins TRBV20-1 to TRBJ2-7; no firm D call. The CDR3 covers 10 residues. With 4 bases removed from V and 5 bases from J, the gap between germline ends came to 6 bases. Germline V gene sequence: CDR1 DFQATT, CDR2 SNEGSKA (reference sequence). The CDR3 region has the DNA TGCAGTGCTACCTTAAACGAGCAGTACTTC. Its translation: CSATLNEQYF.

This chain links TRBV7-2 with TRBJ1-1; weak D call: TRBD1 (5 bases). Germline-derived CDR1 and CDR2 are SGHTA and FQGNSA. CDR3 length: 15 residues. The V end was cut by 2 bases, the J end by 3 bases, with 13 bases between. In DNA, the CDR3 is TGTGCCAGCAGCTTATGGGGGGAGTGGGACACTGAAGCTTTCTTT. It encodes CASSLWGEWDTEAFF.

The chain joins TRBV6-5 to TRBJ2-2, with D perhaps assigned TRBD1 or TRBD2 (6 bases each). The CDR3 spans 14 residues. Trimming took off 7 bases at V and 5 bases at J, with 14 bases between the two ends. Germline assignment: CDR1 MNHEY and CDR2 SVGAGI. The CDR3 region has the DNA TGTGCCAGCATACGTGGAGGGGGAACCGGGGAGCTGTTTTTT. Residues: CASIRGGGTGELFF.

The genes are TRBV28 and TRBJ2-1; D call uncertain. V was pared by 4 bases and J by 4 bases, with 2 bases between. The V gene's germline CDR1 is MDHEN and CDR2 SYDVKM. The CDR3 is made up of 11 amino acids. The CDR3 coding sequence is TGTGCCAGCAGTTATTACAATGAGCAGTTCTTC. Translated, it gives CASSYYNEQFF.

The table lists this clone with a count of one. The chain links TRBV5-1 to TRBJ2-2; TRBD2 is a possible D gene (5 bases). The CDR3 sequence is 14 residues long. The ends were cut back, 0 bases at V and 5 bases at J, with 8 bases in the middle. Germline CDR1 and CDR2: SGHRS and YFSETQ. The DNA for the CDR3 is TGCGCCAGCAGCTTGGACGGGGTAACCGGGGAGCTGTTTTTT. It translates to CASSLDGVTGELFF.

In this sample, this clone turned up once. This rearrangement joins TRBV25-1 to TRBJ1-1; D gene unclear. The CDR3 sequence is 14 residues long. Trimming took 1 base from V and 3 from J, leaving 9 bases between them. The germline CDR1 and CDR2 sequences are MGHDK and SYGVNS. The CDR3, as DNA: TGTGCCAGCAGTGAATGGTGGAAGGACACTGAAGCTTTCTTT. Protein product: CASSEWWKDTEAFF.

The rearrangement uses TRBV19 and TRBJ1-2, with D possibly matching TRBD1 (5 bases). This CDR3 is built from 13 residues. The V end was cut by 3 bases, the J end by 7 bases, with 12 bases between. In germline, CDR1 is LNHDA, CDR2 SQIVND (reference sequence). The CDR3 DNA is TGTGCCAGTAGTATTGGGGCACCGGGTGGCTACACCTTC. Amino acid sequence: CASSIGAPGGYTF. Variable domain in full (rest from reference TRBV19 and TRBJ1-2): DGGITQSPKYLFRKEGQNVTLSCEQNLNHDAMYWYRQDPGQGLRLIYYSQIVNDFQKGDIAEGYSVSREKKESFPLTVTSAQKNPTAFYLCASSIGAPGGYTFGSGTRLTVV.

This sequence joins TRBV7-2 and TRBJ1-1; D is unresolved. The CDR3 runs 13 residues. V was pared by 1 base and J by 5 bases, with 8 bases between. Looked up from germline, CDR1 is SGHTA and CDR2 is FQGNSA. The DNA of the CDR3 is TGTGCCAGCAGCTTAGATAGAAGGACTGAAGCTTTCTTT. This gives the protein CASSLDRRTEAFF.

This sequence joins TRBV28 and TRBJ2-1, with D perhaps given as TRBD1 or TRBD2 (6 bases each). The CDR3 totals 15 residues. The germline V gene has CDR1 MDHEN and CDR2 SYDVKM. V lost 1 base and J 3 bases, leaving 10 bases between the germline ends. The CDR3 nucleotides are TGTGCCAGCAGTTTATTCGGGGGCAACTACAATGAGCAGTTCTTC. Translated: CASSLFGGNYNEQFF.